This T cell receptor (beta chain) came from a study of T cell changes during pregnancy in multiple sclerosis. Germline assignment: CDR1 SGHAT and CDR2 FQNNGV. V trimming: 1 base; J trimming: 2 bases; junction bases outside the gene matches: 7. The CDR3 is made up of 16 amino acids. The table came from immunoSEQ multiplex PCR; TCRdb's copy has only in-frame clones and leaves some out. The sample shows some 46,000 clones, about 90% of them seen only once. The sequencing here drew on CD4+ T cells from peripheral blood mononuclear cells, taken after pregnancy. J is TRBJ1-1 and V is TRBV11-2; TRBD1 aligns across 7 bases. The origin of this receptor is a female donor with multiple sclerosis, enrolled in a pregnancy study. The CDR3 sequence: CASSLVYRGGNTEAFF. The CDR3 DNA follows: TGTGCCAGCAGCTTAGTTTACAGGGGCGGTAACACTGAAGCTTTCTTT.